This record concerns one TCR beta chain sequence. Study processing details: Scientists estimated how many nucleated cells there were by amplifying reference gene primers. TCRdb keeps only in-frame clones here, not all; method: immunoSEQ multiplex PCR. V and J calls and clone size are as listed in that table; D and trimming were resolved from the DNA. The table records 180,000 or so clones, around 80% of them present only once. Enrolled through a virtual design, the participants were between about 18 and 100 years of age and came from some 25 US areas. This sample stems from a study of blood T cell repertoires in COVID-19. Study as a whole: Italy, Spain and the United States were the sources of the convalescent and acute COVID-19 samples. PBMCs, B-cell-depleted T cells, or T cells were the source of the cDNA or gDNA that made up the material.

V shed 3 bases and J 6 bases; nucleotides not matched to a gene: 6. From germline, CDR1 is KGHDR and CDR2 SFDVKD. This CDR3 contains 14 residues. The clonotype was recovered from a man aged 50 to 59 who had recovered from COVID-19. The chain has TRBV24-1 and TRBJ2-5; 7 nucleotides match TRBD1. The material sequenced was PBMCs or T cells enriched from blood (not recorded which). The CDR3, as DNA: TGTGCCACCAGTGATCCCCGGGACAGAAAGACCCAGTACTTC. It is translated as CATSDPRDRKTQYF.